The subject of this entry is one T cell receptor beta chain. The germline gives CDR1 MDHEN, CDR2 SYDVKM. The CDR3 spans 14 residues. J lost 3 bases, V lost 4 bases, and 5 bases had no gene match. These data are taken from a study of blood T cell repertoires in COVID-19. Whole-study context: Whether acute or convalescent, the COVID-19 samples came from the United States, Italy and Spain.

Using immunoSEQ multiplex PCR, the repertoire was profiled, and TCRdb retains in-frame clones only, with some absent. The table records around 120,000 clones, 79% of them present only once. This TCR came from a woman older than 75 with acute or convalescent COVID-19. The sequenced sample consisted of peripheral blood. The gene calls are TRBV28 and TRBJ2-7, with 8 bases that match TRBD1. The CDR3 sequence: CASSSTDRVYEQYF. CDR3 DNA sequence: TGTGCCAGCAGTTCTACGGACAGGGTCTACGAGCAGTACTTC.